The T cell receptor beta chain under discussion was sequenced for a study of cytomegalovirus exposure and HLA in healthy donors (dated 2017 in TCRdb). Some background on the complete study: In an earlier analysis of under 600 of the donors, 276 Gb of sequence data and approximately 120 million unique TCR beta sequences from roughly 190 million T cells were reported. An early release covering 550 to 700 HLA-typed donors comprised 250 to 350 gigabases of sequencing data and approximately 80 million unique TCR sequences. Among the roughly 390 genotyped donors, around 81% belonged to the genetic ancestry cluster associated with self-reported Caucasian donors. The study aimed to test whether cataloging public T cell receptors could reveal signatures of past pathogen exposure. The study used immunosequencing to profile the T cell repertoires of hundreds of subjects and linked those repertoires to cytomegalovirus serostatus. Besides the first cohort of under 700 subjects, a separate validation cohort made up of roughly 120 different subjects was used. High-throughput TCR immunosequencing, statistical association of individual TCRs with disease status, and machine learning were combined to predict cytomegalovirus infection status. A later analysis re-analyzed previously published TCR beta repertoires from 666 donors and added high-resolution HLA genotyping to study TCR occurrence patterns. Rather than using new phenotypic data, the later analysis identified candidate immune exposures from TCR beta sequences and from how often those sequences occurred across donors. An earlier analysis of more than 450 of the donors used high-throughput TCR beta sequencing to judge whether each TCR beta V gene segment behaved as functional or pseudogenic. Donor age, sex, ethnicity and CMV serostatus were compiled alongside the repertoire data. Genome-wide SNP genotypes for about 65% of the roughly 670 donors were used in a later genetic analysis, which treated that subset as a discovery cohort. All discovery cohort repertoires had been generated using a single sequencing platform. Both class I and class II loci were covered by HLA typing, at four-digit resolution. Typing coverage differed by locus: A, B, C, DRB1 and DQB1 were typed in roughly 629-630 donors, DQA1 in 500 to 550, DPA1 in some 570, and DPB1 in roughly 470. Roughly 5 DR-DQ haplotypes were handled as single units for association and clustering, since linkage in the cohort was strong. On average, roughly 240,000 unique TCR beta nucleotide sequences were sequenced per donor among 350 to 400 genotyped donors of the cohort, with around 19% of those sequences being non-productive. The paper as a whole reports these results and caveats: Because counts were too low, some 17 rarely observed V segments, including chromosome 9 orphons, were left out of the earlier analysis of some 600 of the donors. In a later analysis, most CMV-associated TCR beta chains were found to appear HLA-restricted, with HLA associations seemingly driven largely by CMV exposure. For the cohort, immune exposure information was limited to CMV serostatus. While some public TCRs were present in many individuals, most TCR sequences turned up only very rarely across donors. In a later genetic analysis, a missense DCLRE1C variant was associated with V-gene and J-gene trimming of TCR beta chains, and the association was replicated in an independent cohort. Sequencing depth was assumed to be roughly uniform across donors in the presence/absence analyses, though that assumption may not hold. The authors suggested that the approach could potentially be extended to other disease states and immunological phenotypes. Broadly in line with IMGT annotations, most TCR beta V segments showed up in productive rearrangements about 87% or about 30% of the time in an earlier analysis of several hundred of the donors. The sequencing pipeline was judged likely to have produced a cluster of highly shared sequence variants as a technical artifact. When HLA alleles, especially DR and DQ, strongly co-occurred, attributing TCR associations to individual alleles was difficult. A further reported finding was that TCR beta sequences accurately predicted the HLA-A and HLA-B alleles for most subjects in the first cohort. This cohort had only TCR beta chains sequenced, and the lack of alpha or paired-chain data limited which features could be detected. HLA typing was unavailable for some donors at each locus, so association tests used only the typed subset. Three of the identified cytomegalovirus-associated TCR beta chains were confirmed in vitro to be specific for cytomegalovirus antigens. The study listed 164 TCR beta chains as associated with cytomegalovirus. A later analysis found that HLA-associated TCR beta chains were more clonally expanded and had lower generation probabilities than equally common non-associated chains. A later analysis reported that several top co-occurrence clusters appeared linked to parvovirus B19, influenza, CMV and Epstein-Barr virus. Specific HLA alleles were associated with over 15,000 TCR beta sequences at a false discovery rate of 0.05 in a later analysis. Linkage disequilibrium might explain the correlated functional status among segregating V segments, but an unknown experimental factor could not be excluded. The classifier was reported to diagnose cytomegalovirus status with high specificity and sensitivity in both the original cohort and the validation cohort. According to a later genetic analysis, donors in an Asian-associated ancestry cluster had fewer N-insertions in productive TCRs than the approximately 670-donor mean. According to a later analysis, TCR association rates differed among HLA loci, with DRB1 alleles showing the most associated TCRs and HLA-C alleles showing the fewest. Some IMGT-functional V segments, including TRBV6-2 and TRBV6-3, could not be distinguished by the 87-base-pair reads and were therefore excluded.

Receptor libraries were prepared by the immunoSEQ multiplex PCR assay. The multiplex PCR relied on a mix of 60 forward primers for TCR Vbeta segments and 13 reverse primers for TCR Jbeta segments. The CDR3 region of rearranged TCR beta genes was amplified from genomic DNA with a multiplex PCR assay. The amplified TCR beta libraries were sequenced on the Illumina HiSeq System as 87-base-pair reads. The authors' analysis ran thus. In a later analysis, 70 million to 95 million unique TCR beta chains were counted across the roughly 610 repertoires, and approximately 9.9 million of these chains were shared by at least two donors. Raw reads were error-corrected and collapsed into unique sequences with a nearest-neighbor algorithm that merged closely related sequences to remove PCR and sequencing errors. V, D and J gene segments were assigned by aligning CDR3 sequences to IMGT reference sequences. Each retained sequence needed at least a six-nucleotide match to both a V gene segment and a J gene segment. A rearrangement counted as productive if the CDR3 had no stop codons and remained in frame with V and J, and every other rearrangement counted as non-productive. Following IMGT convention, CDR3 was defined as the stretch from the second conserved V-encoded cysteine to the conserved J-encoded phenylalanine. In an earlier analysis of around 570 of the donors, sequences lacking an unambiguous match to a single V gene segment were excluded. In an earlier analysis of 587 of the donors, a V segment was called functional when productive rearrangements were above 56.7%, and segregating when the standard deviation between donors exceeded 5%. A statistical classification framework was built to diagnose cytomegalovirus status from the catalog of TCR beta chain sequences. A later analysis assigned V and J genes by comparing TCR nucleotide sequences with IMGT/GENE-DB human TR gene sequences. The TCRdist pipeline was used in a later analysis to assign CDR3 sequences and most-parsimonious VDJ recombination scenarios. A later analysis defined each TCR beta chain by its CDR3 amino acid sequence plus V-gene family, and excluded reads lacking a unique V-gene family. A later analysis removed roughly 590 highly shared, low-generation-probability nucleotide sequences to deal with suspected cross-contamination and a sequencing artifact. For each public chain, a later analysis derived a clonal expansion index from normalized ranks of inferred template counts within each repertoire. Generation probabilities in a later analysis came from a VDJ recombination model fitted to out-of-frame rearrangements, and those results were checked against IGoR. A later analysis scored TCR-TCR, TCR-HLA and TCR-CMV co-occurrence with hypergeometric tests, applying a repertoire-size bias correction to TCR pairs. False discovery rates were estimated in a later analysis by permuting HLA or CMV assignments 20 times. In a later analysis, co-occurring TCRs were grouped using DBSCAN, and TCRdist sequence similarity was added for clustering within HLA-allele-positive subsets. Repertoires with fewer than 30,000 or more than 120,000 public chains were left out of co-occurrence clustering, as were four to six repertoires with anomalous nucleotide sharing. Drawn from immuneACCESS, this table holds only the in-frame rearrangements with V and J called that TCRdb kept. Clones are partly lost; checked studies trace under half to an unresolved V gene and leave the rest unexplained. V, J and clone size derive from that table, while D and trimming were established from the DNA sequence. The sample has about 33,000 clones on record. The ten most abundant clones make up 3.5% of the sample.

In total, roughly 670 healthy bone marrow donors made up the cohort. At the time of sampling, every cohort member was nominally healthy, though immune exposures that went unrecorded were likely present. The donor was CMV seronegative and was included in the group of a few hundred seronegative cohort members. Each donor provided a peripheral blood sample, and peripheral blood mononuclear cells were used for TCR beta sequencing. The Qiagen DNeasy Blood Extraction Kit was used to extract genomic DNA from the blood cell samples. Concerning this clone: What this receptor recognizes is not known.

From its cysteine to its phenylalanine, the CDR3 spans 14 amino acids. Of all the DNA, just the CDR3 is kept, 42 bases in frame from base 1. Trimmed from V: 8 bases; trimmed from J: 0 bases; junction bases lacking a gene match: 7. The germline V gene (reference sequence) specifies MNHNY as CDR1 and SVGAGI as CDR2. The receptor chain draws on TRBV6-6 and TRBJ2-7; TRBD1 matches 7 bases in the middle. This TCR derives from a man aged 40-49 years in good health and CMV-seronegative. The specimen was PBMCs. The CDR3 reads CASLARQGSYEQYF. In nucleotide form, the sequence is TGTGCCAGCCTAGCCAGACAGGGCTCCTACGAGCAGTACTTC.